Shown below are 23 T cell receptor beta chains from a single sample sequenced in a study of blood T cell repertoires in COVID-19 (dated by TCRdb to 2018 to 2021). Library generation was performed with the immunoSEQ multiplex PCR assay. TCRdb obtained this table from immuneACCESS and retained in-frame rearrangements with V and J assigned. These tables miss some clones; where compared with another copy, unresolved V genes account for less than half of the shortfall, and the remainder is unexplained. This sample lists about 140,000 clones; around nine tenths were detected once. About 5% of the sample lies in the top ten. Specimen: peripheral blood. Receptor source: a human donor in a cohort sampled during active COVID-19.

The chain carries TRBV6-2 or TRBV6-3 and TRBJ2-7, with TRBD2 matching over 10 bases. In germline, CDR1 is MNHEY, CDR2 SVGEGT. This CDR3 has 15 amino acids. V was clipped by 5 bases and J by 2 bases; unmatched bases: 6. CDR3 region: CASSTQREGPYEQYF. As DNA, the CDR3 is TGTGCCAGCAGTACCCAGCGGGAGGGTCCCTACGAGCAGTACTTC.

The rearrangement joins TRBV15 to TRBJ1-6; D call uncertain. The CDR3 loop spans 16 amino acids. Trimming cost V 5 bases and J 10 bases, with 21 bases left between them. Germline V gives CDR1 LNHNV, CDR2 YYDKDF (reference sequence). The CDR3, as DNA: TGTGCCACCAGCTGGGGAGGAGGTGCTTCGGGGTCACCCCTCCACTTT. It encodes CATSWGGGASGSPLHF.

The rearrangement joins TRBV9 to TRBJ1-2; TRBD1 matches at 8 bases. CDR1 is SGDLS, CDR2 YYNGEE, per germline. V was clipped by 4 bases and J by 6 bases; unmatched bases: 11. CDR3 size: 15 residues. The CDR3 DNA reads TGTGCCAGCAGCCCAGGCTTTGGACAGGGAGATGGCTACACCTTC. It translates to CASSPGFGQGDGYTF.

The chain carries TRBV20-1 and TRBJ1-1, with D hard to call. Trimming stripped 3 bases from V and 1 base from J, with 9 bases between. There are 13 residues in the CDR3. From germline, CDR1 is DFQATT and CDR2 SNEGSKA (reference sequence). In DNA form, the CDR3 reads TGCAGTGCTAGTCCCGACACGAACACTGAAGCTTTCTTT. Translated: CSASPDTNTEAFF.

Details on this clone: The DNA is omitted, as the CDR3 cannot be located on it reliably, and the CDR3 follows TCRdb's listing. The chain employs TRBV21-1 and TRBJ2-7; the D call TRBD1 from the table was never checked on the DNA. TRBV21-1 is recorded as a pseudogene. The CDR3 extends over 15 residues, inclusive of both ends. CDR3 sequence reads: CASSKVGTGSDEQYF.

The rearrangement links TRBV27 to TRBJ2-7; 8 bases fit TRBD2. Germline V gene sequence: CDR1 MNHEY, CDR2 SMNVEV (reference sequence). V was pared by 4 bases and J by 1 base, with 9 bases of the junction left unmatched. The CDR3 consists of 16 residues. CDR3 in amino acids: CASSSPASGRSYEQYF. CDR3 nucleotides: TGTGCCAGCAGTTCCCCGGCTAGCGGGCGATCCTACGAGCAGTACTTC.

The chain uses TRBV28 and TRBJ2-3; tentatively, D is TRBD2 (5 bases). V lost 3 bases and J 2 bases, leaving 15 bases between the germline ends. CDR3 size: 16 residues. Germline lookup yields CDR1 MDHEN and CDR2 SYDVKM. CDR3 amino acids: CASSFAGPGPTDTQYF. DNA for the CDR3: TGTGCCAGCAGTTTTGCGGGCCCGGGCCCCACAGATACGCAGTATTTT.

The chain has TRBV29-1 and TRBJ2-7, with 8 bases lining up with TRBD1. Per germline, CDR1 SQVTM and CDR2 ANQGSEA. J lost 6 bases, V lost 1 base, and 8 bases had no gene match. CDR3 length equals 14 residues. As DNA, the CDR3 is TGCAGCGTTGAAGTTCCTACAGGGGGTCGCGAGCAGTACTTC. Protein sequence: CSVEVPTGGREQYF.

The chain has TRBV4-1 and TRBJ1-3; TRBD1 matches at 8 bases. This CDR3 spans 16 amino acids. Germline V gives CDR1 MGHRA, CDR2 YSYEKL. Trimming at V came to 4 bases and at J to 5 bases, leaving 10 bases not matched to a gene. The CDR3 nucleotides read TGCGCCAGCAGCCCGAGGACAGGGAGTTTTAGAAACACCATATATTTT. This translates into CASSPRTGSFRNTIYF.

Only one count was recorded for this clone. CDR3 sequence reads: CASSGQGPNYNSPLHF. In DNA form, the CDR3 reads TGTGCCAGCAGTGGACAGGGGCCAAATTATAATTCACCCCTCCACTTT. V and J are TRBV6-1 and TRBJ1-6, with 8 bases aligning to TRBD1. CDR1 and CDR2 from the germline V gene are MNHNS and SASEGT. The CDR3 has 16 amino acids. V gave up 4 bases and J gave up 4 bases; unmatched junction bases: 6.

The rearrangement uses TRBV20-1 and TRBJ2-3; 9 nucleotides align to TRBD2. After removal of 3 bases from V and 2 bases from J, the junction contained 6 bases not matched to a gene. Germline-derived CDR1 and CDR2 are DFQATT and SNEGSKA (reference sequence). This CDR3 spans 15 amino acids. The CDR3 DNA sequence: TGCAGTGCTAGTGCTAGCGGGGTCCACACAGATACGCAGTATTTT. This codes for CSASASGVHTDTQYF.

V gene TRBV30 combines with J gene TRBJ2-7; 10 positions agree with TRBD2. The junction had 5 bases not matched to a gene; V was cut back by 1 base and J by 2 bases. This CDR3 is built from 15 residues. CDR1 is GTSNPN, CDR2 SVGIG, per germline (reference sequence). The CDR3 spells CAWSAPSGGPYEQYF. The CDR3 coding sequence is TGTGCCTGGAGTGCCCCTAGCGGGGGTCCCTACGAGCAGTACTTC.

The chain uses TRBV9 and TRBJ1-1; no reliable D call. This CDR3 is built from 14 residues. The V gene's germline CDR1 is SGDLS and CDR2 YYNGEE. Deletions cut 4 bases from V and 3 bases from J, with 13 bases between. The CDR3 DNA reads as TGTGCCAGCAGCCCCCCATACCGGGACACTGAAGCTTTCTTT. Translation gives CASSPPYRDTEAFF. The variable domain in full, completed from reference TRBV9 and TRBJ1-1, reads DSGVTQTPKHLITATGQRVTLRCSPRSGDLSVYWYQQSLDQGLQFLIQYYNGEERAKGNILERFSAQQFPDLHSELNLSSLELGDSALYFCASSPPYRDTEAFFGQGTRLTVV.

The V and J genes are TRBV27 and TRBJ1-2; 12 bases line up with TRBD1. Losses at the gene ends were 6 bases for V and 4 bases for J; bases not matched to a gene: 6. The germline CDR1 and CDR2 sequences are MNHEY and SMNVEV (reference sequence). CDR3 size: 15 residues. CDR3 amino acids: CASRDRDRGLYGYTF. The DNA of the CDR3 is TGTGCCAGCAGGGACCGGGACAGGGGGCTCTATGGCTACACCTTC.

The chain employs TRBV10-3 and TRBJ2-3; 8 bases line up with TRBD1. There are 15 residues in the CDR3. J was trimmed by 5 bases and V by 4 bases; bases with no gene match: 8. The V gene's germline CDR1 is ENHRY and CDR2 SYGVKD. The CDR3 loop is CAISAGRGQRDTQYF. DNA for the CDR3: TGTGCCATCAGTGCAGGCAGGGGGCAGAGAGATACGCAGTATTTT.

The J gene is TRBJ1-4, the V gene TRBV19; D may be TRBD1 (5 bases). Deletions cut 7 bases from V and 7 bases from J, with 19 bases between. The CDR3 is made up of 15 amino acids. CDR1 is LNHDA and CDR2 is SQIVND in the germline V gene (reference sequence). For the CDR3, the DNA is TGTGCCAGTAATGGGTTGCAGGGCTACGGTGAAAAACTGTTTTTT. Translated: CASNGLQGYGEKLFF.

By share, this clone counts as large. This chain links TRBV3-1 (or the pseudogene TRBV3-2) with TRBJ2-7; tentative D call: TRBD1 (5 bases). Trimming stripped 0 bases from V and 7 bases from J, with 19 bases between. CDR1 LGHDT and CDR2 YNNKEL come from the germline V gene (reference sequence). The CDR3 covers 16 residues. CDR3 amino acids: CASSQDPWGSLLEQYF. In nucleotides, the CDR3 is TGTGCCAGCAGCCAAGACCCTTGGGGCTCTCTGCTGGAGCAGTACTTC.

The chain employs TRBV6-4 and TRBJ2-2; D call uncertain. V was cut by 3 bases and J by 2 bases, with 4 bases left in between. This CDR3 has 13 amino acids. The germline CDR1 and CDR2 sequences are MRHNA and SNTAGT. The CDR3 DNA sequence: TGTGCCAGCAGTGAGACTAACACCGGGGAGCTGTTTTTT. This codes for CASSETNTGELFF.

The J gene is TRBJ2-7, the V gene TRBV11-3; 7 bases are a match to TRBD2. The CDR3 has 15 residues. Germline V lookup: CDR1 SGHNT, CDR2 YENEEA. The trim removed 1 base at V and 3 bases at J, leaving 6 bases unmatched. CDR3 DNA sequence: TGTGCCAGCAGCTTAGTAGGTGGGAGGGTCTACGAGCAGTACTTC. Translation gives CASSLVGGRVYEQYF.

DNA of the CDR3: TGTGCCAGCAGCTTAGGGTTAGGACTAGCGGGGGGAGGCTACAATGAGCAGTTCTTC. It translates to CASSLGLGLAGGGYNEQFF. The chain is built from TRBV7-8 and TRBJ2-1, with 14 bases matching TRBD2. Germline CDR1 is SGHVS and CDR2 is FQNEAQ. The CDR3 consists of 19 residues. V was clipped by 1 base and J by 3 bases; unmatched bases: 8.

The chain recombines TRBV24-1 with TRBJ2-7; weak D call: TRBD2 (6 bases). From germline, CDR1 is KGHDR and CDR2 SFDVKD. V was cut by 6 bases and J by 5 bases, with 13 bases left in between. This CDR3 is built from 13 residues. The CDR3 spells CATSSHGGDEQYF. The CDR3 bases are TGTGCCACCAGTTCACATGGAGGGGACGAGCAGTACTTC.

This clone occurred once. The V gene is TRBV24-1, the J gene TRBJ2-3; 13 bases agree with TRBD2. CDR3 size: 17 residues. V shed 6 bases and J 6 bases; nucleotides not matched to a gene: 11. Germline loops: CDR1 KGHDR, CDR2 SFDVKD. CDR3 in amino acids: CATSTSGGAFLRDTQYF. CDR3 coding DNA: TGTGCCACCAGTACTAGCGGGGGGGCATTTCTCCGTGATACGCAGTATTTT.

The rearrangement joins TRBV9 to TRBJ2-2; the D gene is possibly TRBD2 (6 bases). This CDR3 spans 14 amino acids. In germline, CDR1 is SGDLS, CDR2 YYNGEE. V was shortened by 4 bases and J by 5 bases, with 12 bases between the two germline ends. The CDR3 region is CASSPGGGTGELFF. The CDR3 DNA reads TGTGCCAGCAGCCCAGGAGGAGGGACCGGGGAGCTGTTTTTT.